These 11 T cell receptor beta chains originate from one sample sequenced in a study of blood T cell repertoires in COVID-19. Libraries were prepared by immunoSEQ multiplex PCR; TCRdb keeps only in-frame clonotypes and omits some of them. This table has about 180,000 clones, 60% to 80% appearing once. Sequencing input: PBMCs or T cells enriched from blood (not recorded which). The receptors shown here come from a man between 60 and 70 years old who had been exposed to COVID-19.

The chain recombines TRBV9 with TRBJ2-2; D gene ambiguous. The germline V and J ends were trimmed by 2 bases and 1 base, with 9 bases remaining between them. This CDR3 is 15 amino acids long. Germline V gives CDR1 SGDLS, CDR2 YYNGEE. CDR3 coding DNA: TGTGCCAGCAGCGTTAGTAGTTGGAACACCGGGGAGCTGTTTTTT. Its translation is CASSVSSWNTGELFF.

The chain has TRBV15 and TRBJ1-5; D remains ambiguous. The V and J ends lost 4 bases and 2 bases respectively, with 18 bases between them. The CDR3 is made up of 17 amino acids. Germline CDR1 is LNHNV and CDR2 is YYDKDF (reference sequence). The CDR3 DNA follows: TGTGCCACCAGCACGAGAGAGGCCCCCGGCGGCAATCAGCCCCAGCATTTT. Protein: CATSTREAPGGNQPQHF.

J is TRBJ2-7 and V is TRBV5-6, with 8 bases lining up with TRBD1. V was clipped by 4 bases and J by 8 bases; unmatched bases: 8. Germline CDR1 SGHDT, CDR2 YYEEEE. CDR3 length: 13 amino acids. The CDR3 nucleotides are TGTGCCAGCAGCCCCTGGACAGGGAATCAGCAGTACTTC. This encodes CASSPWTGNQQYF.

The CDR3 coding sequence is TGTGCCAGCAGCCGCGGACAGGGTAGTTCACCCCTCCACTTT. It translates to CASSRGQGSSPLHF. The V and J genes are TRBV7-2 and TRBJ1-6; 8 bases agree with TRBD1. Unmatched junction bases numbered 6, after V lost 5 bases and J lost 9 bases. The CDR3 contains 14 residues. CDR1 and CDR2 from the germline V gene are SGHTA and FQGNSA.

The chain is built from TRBV7-8 and TRBJ1-4; 8 nucleotides align to TRBD1. Looked up from germline, CDR1 is SGHVS and CDR2 is FQNEAQ. Trimming at V came to 4 bases and at J to 8 bases, leaving 9 bases not matched to a gene. CDR3 length: 15 residues. Here the CDR3 DNA reads TGTGCCAGCAGCTCCGCTGACAGGGGTGGGGAAAAACTGTTTTTT. This sequence encodes CASSSADRGGEKLFF.

DNA of the CDR3: TGTGCCAGCAGTTTACAGGCTCTAGGGACTAGTACCTACGAGCAGTACTTC. It translates to CASSLQALGTSTYEQYF. The chain recombines TRBV27 with TRBJ2-7, with 8 positions matching TRBD2. CDR3 length: 17 residues. The V and J ends lost 2 bases and 2 bases, in that order; junction bases with no gene match: 11. In germline, CDR1 is MNHEY, CDR2 SMNVEV (reference sequence).

This clone was detected only once. V is TRBV13 and J is TRBJ2-1; 7 nucleotides match TRBD2. V trimming: 4 bases; J trimming: 5 bases; junction bases outside the gene matches: 11. CDR3 length equals 16 residues. Germline-derived CDR1 and CDR2 are PRHDT and FYEKMQ (reference sequence). The CDR3 here is CASSSSLAQTDNEQFF. CDR3 in DNA: TGTGCCAGCAGCTCTTCACTAGCGCAGACTGACAATGAGCAGTTCTTC.

The V and J genes are TRBV5-1 and TRBJ2-7, with 7 positions matching TRBD2. The V and J ends lost 0 bases and 6 bases, in that order; junction bases with no gene match: 6. CDR3 length: 14 amino acids. Per the germline V gene, CDR1 is SGHRS and CDR2 is YFSETQ. The DNA for the CDR3 is TGCGCCAGCAGCTTGGAACGACTAGCTGGCGAGCAGTACTTC. It is translated as CASSLERLAGEQYF.

The chain combines TRBV19 with TRBJ2-7, with a possible D match to TRBD1 (5 bases). The V end lost 5 bases, the J end lost 3 bases, and 11 bases lay between the germline ends. The length of the CDR3 is 13 residues. Germline-derived CDR1 and CDR2 are LNHDA and SQIVND (reference sequence). The DNA of the CDR3 is TGTGCCAGTAGTCGCCAGGGCCTCTACGAGCAGTACTTC. It yields the protein CASSRQGLYEQYF.

To note about this clone: A read error may produce the germline difference seen at one junction end. The CDR3 DNA reads TGCGGGACTGGCGGGAACACCATATATTTT. Translated: CGTGGNTIYF. The chain is built from TRBV11-2 and TRBJ1-3; D possibly corresponds to TRBD1 (5 bases). The germline V gene has CDR1 SGHAT and CDR2 FQNNGV. This CDR3 comprises 10 residues.

The rearrangement joins TRBV7-2 to TRBJ2-6; D is unresolved. The germline V gene has CDR1 SGHTA and CDR2 FQGNSA. V gave up 2 bases and J gave up 0 bases, with 8 bases separating them. CDR3 length: 16 amino acids. CDR3 DNA: TGTGCCAGCAGCTTAATCCAATTCTCTGGGGCCAACGTCCTGACTTTC. Protein: CASSLIQFSGANVLTF.